The T cell receptor (beta chain) described here comes from a study of spatial heterogeneity in lung cancer (dated by TCRdb to about 2019). In the study overall: Beta-chain transcripts were consistently detected in greater numbers than alpha-chain transcripts, which likely reflected higher beta-chain transcript abundance. TCR alpha and beta repertoires were quantitatively compared across multiple tumor regions, matched nontumor lung and blood in non-small cell lung cancer. Nonsynonymous mutation counts, determined by whole-exome sequencing of tumor tissue, were related to TCR repertoire features. In the raw uncorrected reads, each unique combination of TCR and UMI appeared more than ten times on average. Both alpha and beta chains were TCR-sequenced in 220 or so tumor regions, approximately 64 matched nontumor lung samples and some 56 PBMC samples obtained at surgery.

The paper's findings and limits, for the study overall: Ubiquitous expanded tumor TCRs showed up in blood more often at tumor resection than at routine follow-up. Confirming at a functional level the hypothesis that regional TCRs recognize regional mutations was considered to require additional single-cell paired TCR alpha and beta sequencing.

Library method: 5' RACE. The sample was run on a NextSeq 500. In the TCR library protocol, a unique molecular identifier was attached to each TCR cDNA molecule so that PCR and sequencing errors could be corrected. As for the original processing: TCR identification, UMI-based error correction and CDR3 extraction were performed with Decombinator tools. Expanded TCRs were defined as those above a frequency of 2 per 1,000, corresponding to the top 1% of the tumor frequency distribution. Renyi diversity was computed with the R vegan package after each repertoire had been subsampled 100 times to 5,000 TCRs. CDR3 similarity networks were built from amino acid triplet string-kernel similarity, with CDR3s being connected when pairwise similarity was above 0.82. TCRdb reanalyzed the raw reads on its own, using fastp at Q25 for trimming and MiXCR for clone calling, and kept in-frame beta chains. A single entry per CDR3 protein holds the most common genes and DNA from its merged rows. The V and J calls and clone size come from TCRdb's table, not from the authors' own analysis. Here the sample has under 100,000 distinct CDR3 sequences; around 10% occur a single time. The top ten hold less than 8.5% of the sample.

This clonotype came up a few times. The clone's antigen remains unknown. Per-base quality was not reported, and no clone a single base away is much larger than it. This specimen's time point label, per the study, means: sample taken at primary tumor resection. Without any cell sorting, TCR sequencing was performed on whole RNA extracted either from tumor and nontumor lung tissue or from cryopreserved PBMC samples. The donors were 70 or so patients from the lung TRACERx cohort who had early-stage, untreated non-small cell lung cancer. Only patients with enough RNA available from two or more tumor regions were chosen for TCR sequencing. CDR1 and CDR2, looked up from the germline V gene, are ENHRY and SYGVKD. Trimming accounts for 5 bases at V and 8 bases at J, while the number of junction bases matched to no gene is 5. Its CDR3 holds 14 amino acids, cysteine through phenylalanine. Only the CDR3 DNA stays, 42 bases, in frame from base 1.

The sample consisted of PBMCs, taken at surgery. The clonotype originates from a male donor with early-stage non-small cell lung cancer. The rearranged chain carries TRBV10-3 and TRBJ2-1; TRBD2 aligns with 11 central bases. The nucleotide sequence reads as follows: TGTGCCATCAGTCATACTAGCGGGGGCTATGAGCAGTTCTTC. This gives the protein CAISHTSGGYEQFF.